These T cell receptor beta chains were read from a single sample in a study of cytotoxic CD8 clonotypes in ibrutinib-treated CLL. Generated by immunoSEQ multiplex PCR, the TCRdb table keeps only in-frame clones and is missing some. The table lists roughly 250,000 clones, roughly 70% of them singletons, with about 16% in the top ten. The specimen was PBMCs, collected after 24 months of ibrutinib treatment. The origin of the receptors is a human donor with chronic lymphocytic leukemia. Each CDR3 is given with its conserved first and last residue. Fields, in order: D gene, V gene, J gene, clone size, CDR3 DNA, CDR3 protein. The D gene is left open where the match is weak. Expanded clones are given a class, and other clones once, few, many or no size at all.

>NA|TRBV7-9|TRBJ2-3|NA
TGTGCCAGCACCCAAGGTGCATCTAGCACAGATACGCAGTATTTT
CASTQGASSTDTQYF
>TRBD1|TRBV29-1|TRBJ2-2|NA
TGCAGCGTTGAGTCTGACAGGGGCGGGGAGCTGTTTTTT
CSVESDRGGELFF
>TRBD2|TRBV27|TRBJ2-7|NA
TGTGCCAGCAGTCCGGGACTAGCTAGCGAGCAGTACTTC
CASSPGLASEQYF
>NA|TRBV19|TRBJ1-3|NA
TGTGCCAGTGGGGCGTCTGGAAACACCATATATTTT
CASGASGNTIYF
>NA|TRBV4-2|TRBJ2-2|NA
TGTGCCAGCAGCCCTTGGACTAACGGGGAGCTGTTTTTT
CASSPWTNGELFF
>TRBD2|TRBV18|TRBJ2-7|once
TGTGCCAGCTCACCATTAGCGGGAGGCTTTAGCGAGCAGTACTTC
CASSPLAGGFSEQYF
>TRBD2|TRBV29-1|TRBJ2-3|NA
TGCAGCGTTGCGGCTAGCGGGAGTCAGACAGATACGCAGTATTTT
CSVAASGSQTDTQYF
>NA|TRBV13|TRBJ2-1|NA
TGTGCCAGCAGCCTCCTAGCGGAGCAGTTCTTC
CASSLLAEQFF
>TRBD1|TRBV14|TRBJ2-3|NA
TGTGCCAGCAGCCAAAATTCGGGACAGGGGACAGATACGCAGTATTTT
CASSQNSGQGTDTQYF
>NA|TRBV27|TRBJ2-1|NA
TGTGCCAGCAATCCCCGCGGTTTCTACAATGAGCAGTTCTTC
CASNPRGFYNEQFF
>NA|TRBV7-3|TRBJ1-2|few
TGTGCCAGCAGCTTACGGGGAGGGGCGGAGAACTATGGCTACACCTTC
CASSLRGGAENYGYTF